These 30 T cell receptor beta chains were all obtained from the same sample, sequenced in a study of Graves' ophthalmopathy and Graves' hyperthyroidism. Amplified material comprised TCR beta CDR3 regions derived from RNA transcripts. The library came from an HTBI-primed first-round RT-PCR and a second-round multiplex PCR. Each CDR3 protein is one row after TCRdb ran MiXCR on the multiplex PCR reads. This table has hundreds of thousands of distinct CDR3 sequences, over 20% appearing once. Sequences were obtained from peripheral blood. The receptors derive from a woman aged 18-30 years with stable Graves' hyperthyroidism.

Notes on this clonotype: A much larger clonotype is one base distant, so this may be a read error. The V call is TRBV5-1, the J call TRBJ2-7, with 10 positions matching TRBD2. This CDR3 contains 15 residues. Looked up from germline, CDR1 is SGHRS and CDR2 is YFSETQ. The CDR3 here is CAISSSGGDAYEQYF. For the CDR3, the DNA is TGCGCCATCAGCTCCAGCGGGGGGGACGCCTACGAGCAGTACTTC. The complete variable domain, with remaining parts taken from reference TRBV5-1 and TRBJ2-7, reads KAGVTQTPRYLIKTRGQQVTLSCSPISGHRSVSWYQQTPGQGLQFLFEYFSETQRNKGNFPGRFSGRQFSNSRSEMNVSTLELGDSALYLCAISSSGGDAYEQYFGPGTRLTVT.

Many counts were recorded for this clonotype. This chain joins TRBV12-3 or TRBV12-4 and TRBJ2-2; 13 bases map to TRBD2. This CDR3 comprises 15 residues. The J segment lost 6 bases and the V segment lost 7 bases, leaving 5 bases of the junction unmatched. Written as DNA, the CDR3 is TGTGCCAGCACCCGACTAGCGGGAGGACCCGGGGAGCTGTTTTTT. Translation gives CASTRLAGGPGELFF.

This chain links TRBV6-2 or TRBV6-3 with TRBJ1-2; D may be TRBD1 (6 bases). The CDR3 totals 15 residues. Germline-derived CDR1 and CDR2 are MNHEY and SVGEGT. Trimming took off 5 bases at V and 7 bases at J, with 20 bases between the two ends. This chain's CDR3 is CASSPLIDRTAGYTF. The CDR3 nucleotides read TGTGCCAGCAGTCCCCTAATCGATCGGACAGCTGGCTACACCTTC.

This chain connects TRBV6-1 to TRBJ1-2; D possibly corresponds to TRBD1 (6 bases). V was clipped by 2 bases and J by 4 bases, with 14 bases between them. Per germline, CDR1 MNHNS and CDR2 SASEGT. This CDR3 region has 15 residues. The CDR3 reads CASSEWGPASYGYTF. In DNA form, the CDR3 reads TGTGCCAGCAGTGAATGGGGGCCGGCCTCCTATGGCTACACCTTC.

The rearrangement uses TRBV18 and TRBJ1-1, with 9 bases matching TRBD1. The length of the CDR3 is 17 residues. From germline, CDR1 is KGHSH and CDR2 LQKENI. The V segment lost 2 bases and the J segment 0 bases; nucleotides outside the gene matches: 7. Written as DNA, the CDR3 is TGTGCCAGCTCACCAGGGACAGGGTTGAGAATGAACACTGAAGCTTTCTTT. This encodes CASSPGTGLRMNTEAFF.

As regards this clonotype: The junction departs from germline at one end; a sequencing error may be responsible. The gene calls are TRBV30 and TRBJ2-7; D may be TRBD2 (6 bases). The CDR3 spans 12 residues. The germline V gene encodes CDR1 GTSNPN and CDR2 SVGIG (reference sequence). CDR3 sequence: CAWSRDSYERYF. The CDR3 nucleotides read TGTGCCTGGTCCAGGGACTCCTACGAGCGGTACTTC.

There are a few counts of this clonotype. The V and J genes are TRBV3-1 and TRBJ2-2; D not resolved. This CDR3 has 16 amino acids. Trimming left V 4 bases short and J 2 bases short, with 14 bases between. CDR1 and CDR2 from the germline V gene are LGHDT and YNNKEL (reference sequence). This CDR3 reads CASSPMGIFNTGELFF. DNA of the CDR3: TGTGCCAGCAGCCCTATGGGGATCTTTAACACCGGGGAGCTGTTTTTT.

A note on this clonotype: The junction and the germline gene differ at one end; a read error may be behind it. The genes are TRBV28 and TRBJ2-4; a possible D gene is TRBD2 (6 bases). Germline loops: CDR1 MDHEN, CDR2 SYDVKM. The CDR3 runs 15 residues. CDR3 in DNA: TGTGCCAGCAGTTTCCTAGGGACTCTCAGGAACATTCATTACTTC. Its protein product is CASSFLGTLRNIHYF.

This clonotype was seen ten or more times. The chain joins TRBV2 to TRBJ2-7, with no clear D. Per germline, CDR1 SNHLY and CDR2 FYNNEI. Trimming stripped 2 bases from V and 3 bases from J, with 20 bases between. The CDR3 has 17 residues. CDR3 sequence reads: CASSEKGSRIGNYEQYF. CDR3 coding DNA: TGTGCCAGCAGTGAAAAAGGGTCCCGAATAGGGAACTACGAGCAGTACTTC.

The chain combines TRBV20-1 with TRBJ1-5, with D possibly matching TRBD1 (5 bases). V was pared by 6 bases and J by 7 bases, with 16 bases between. Germline V gene lookup returns CDR1 DFQATT and CDR2 SNEGSKA (reference sequence). The CDR3 covers 13 residues. The CDR3 is CSARVGEEQPQHF. The CDR3 bases are TGCAGTGCCAGGGTAGGGGAAGAACAGCCCCAGCATTTT.

As concerns this clonotype: A single base separates this from a much larger clone, so it may be a read error. The CDR3 bases are TGTGCCAGCAGCTTAGGGAACTACTATGGCTACACCTTC. The encoded protein is CASSLGNYYGYTF. V gene TRBV7-2 combines with J gene TRBJ1-2; D is uncertain. Trimming pared 1 base from V and 3 bases from J, leaving 6 bases between. The CDR3 extends over 13 amino acids. CDR1 and CDR2 from the germline V gene are SGHTA and FQGNSA.

This clonotype was found many times. This sequence joins TRBV10-3 and TRBJ2-7, with a weak D call TRBD1 (6 bases). V was cut by 8 bases and J by 3 bases, with 14 bases left in between. Germline V lookup: CDR1 ENHRY, CDR2 SYGVKD. This CDR3 is 13 amino acids long. The CDR3 sequence is CAIAREGGYEQYF. The CDR3 DNA is TGTGCCATCGCTAGGGAAGGGGGCTACGAGCAGTACTTC.

This clonotype turned up a few times. The V call is TRBV5-1, the J call TRBJ2-5, with 10 bases fitting TRBD1. Germline CDR1 SGHRS, CDR2 YFSETQ. V shed 5 bases and J 2 bases; nucleotides not matched to a gene: 3. CDR3 length equals 14 residues. CDR3 loop: CASRTGGPQETQYF. CDR3 bases: TGCGCCAGCAGGACAGGGGGCCCTCAAGAGACCCAGTACTTC.

This clonotype was found a few times. A clone one base away is much larger, so this may be a read error. The rearrangement uses TRBV4-1 and TRBJ2-7; D call uncertain. The germline V gene has CDR1 MGHRA and CDR2 YSYEKL. V lost 6 bases and J 0 bases, leaving 15 bases between the germline ends. The CDR3 is 15 residues long. The CDR3 sequence is CASRKQSLNSYEQYF. DNA of the CDR3: TGCGCCAGCAGAAAGCAATCACTGAACTCCTACGAGCAGTACTTC.

The chain joins TRBV5-1 to TRBJ2-7; 7 bases map to TRBD1. Trimming cost V 0 bases and J 1 base; bases outside gene matches: 7. CDR3 length equals 16 residues. The germline CDR1 and CDR2 sequences are SGHRS and YFSETQ. Here the CDR3 DNA reads TGCGCCAGCAGCTTGGGGACAGGTATCAGGTCCTACGAGCAGTACTTC. It specifies CASSLGTGIRSYEQYF.

Only a few counts were recorded for this clonotype. The rearrangement joins TRBV28 to TRBJ1-5, with a possible D match to TRBD1 (5 bases). The CDR3 totals 17 residues. Germline V gene lookup returns CDR1 MDHEN and CDR2 SYDVKM. V shed 5 bases and J shed 5 bases, with 22 bases lying between them. The CDR3 bases are TGTGCCAGCAGTCCCAGGAAGTCGAGGGCGGGGGATCAGCCCCAGCATTTT. It codes for CASSPRKSRAGDQPQHF.

This clonotype appeared many times. J is TRBJ1-2 and V is TRBV24-1, with D hard to call. This CDR3 has 12 residues. Trimming removed 2 bases at V and 8 bases at J, with 8 bases between. Germline CDR1 KGHDR, CDR2 SFDVKD. This CDR3 reads CATSDYEDGYTF. CDR3 in DNA: TGTGCCACCAGTGATTATGAGGACGGCTACACCTTC.

At least ten counts were recorded for this clonotype. V is TRBV20-1 and J is TRBJ1-2; TRBD1 matches at 7 bases. The CDR3 is made up of 13 amino acids. CDR1 DFQATT and CDR2 SNEGSKA come from the germline V gene (reference sequence). After removal of 3 bases from V and 5 bases from J, the junction contained 6 bases not matched to a gene. This CDR3 reads CSASLQGWYGYTF. The CDR3 nucleotides read TGCAGTGCTAGTCTACAGGGGTGGTATGGCTACACCTTC.

This rearrangement joins TRBV4-1 to TRBJ1-6; D possibly corresponds to TRBD1 (6 bases). The germline V gene has CDR1 MGHRA and CDR2 YSYEKL. The CDR3 runs to 16 residues. Trimming took 4 bases from V and 7 from J, leaving 17 bases between them. CDR3 bases: TGCGCCAGCAGCCTACCAGTAACGGGGGCCAATTCACCCCTCCACTTT. It yields the protein CASSLPVTGANSPLHF.

This clonotype showed up many times. The rearrangement links TRBV7-8 to TRBJ2-7; D is undetermined. The CDR3 loop spans 12 amino acids. V lost 1 base to trimming and J lost 3 bases, with 4 bases between them. Germline loops: CDR1 SGHVS, CDR2 FQNEAQ. As DNA, the CDR3 is TGTGCCAGCAGCTTAGAGCGCTACGAGCAGTACTTC. Protein sequence: CASSLERYEQYF.

This clonotype was counted many times. The V call is TRBV27, the J call TRBJ1-1; D ambiguous. The V end lost 7 bases, the J end lost 1 base, and 10 bases lay between the germline ends. The CDR3 extends over 13 amino acids. Germline lookup yields CDR1 MNHEY and CDR2 SMNVEV (reference sequence). The CDR3 here is CASIGYQNTEAFF. The CDR3 DNA follows: TGTGCCAGCATAGGATATCAGAACACTGAAGCTTTCTTT.

This clonotype was counted at least ten times. The chain carries TRBV29-1 and TRBJ2-7; 8 bases align to TRBD1. V lost 1 base and J lost 4; bases outside the gene matches: 6. This CDR3 is 14 amino acids long. Per the germline V gene, CDR1 is SQVTM and CDR2 is ANQGSEA. CDR3 sequence (DNA): TGCAGCGTTGAAGCCGGGACAGGAAGATACGAGCAGTACTTC. Translating it yields CSVEAGTGRYEQYF.

This clonotype showed up many times. The V call is TRBV10-3, the J call TRBJ2-2; a possible D gene is TRBD1 (5 bases). There are 14 residues in the CDR3. Germline assignment: CDR1 ENHRY and CDR2 SYGVKD. The V and J ends lost 2 bases and 1 base respectively, with 5 bases between them. The CDR3 here is CAISEDRNTGELFF. In DNA, the CDR3 is TGTGCCATCAGTGAGGACAGGAACACCGGGGAGCTGTTTTTT.

This clonotype was seen many times. This sequence joins TRBV11-2 and TRBJ1-1; D not resolved. CDR1 is SGHAT, CDR2 FQNNGV, per germline. The V end lost 1 base, the J end lost 0 bases, and 12 bases lay between the germline ends. This CDR3 is built from 16 residues. The CDR3 loop is CASSLVASLMNTEAFF. In nucleotides, the CDR3 is TGTGCCAGCAGCTTAGTAGCCAGCCTCATGAACACTGAAGCTTTCTTT. Using reference TRBV11-2 and TRBJ1-1 for the parts outside the CDR3, the full variable domain is EAGVAQSPRYKIIEKRQSVAFWCNPISGHATLYWYQQILGQGPKLLIQFQNNGVVDDSQLPKDRFSAERLKGVDSTLKIQPAKLEDSAVYLCASSLVASLMNTEAFFGQGTRLTVV.

This clonotype was picked up many times. This chain connects TRBV30 to TRBJ1-2, with 10 bases identical to TRBD1. Looked up from germline, CDR1 is GTSNPN and CDR2 is SVGIG (reference sequence). The V gene end was trimmed by 8 bases and the J gene end by 8 bases; junction bases not matched to a gene: 8. This CDR3 is built from 12 residues. As DNA, the CDR3 is TGTGCCGGACCCGACAGGGGGCTGGGCTACACCTTC. Translating gives CAGPDRGLGYTF. Full variable domain (remainder filled in from reference TRBV30 and TRBJ1-2): SQTIHQWPATLVQPVGSPLSLECTVEGTSNPNLYWYRQAAGRGLQLLFYSVGIGQISSEVPQNLSASRPQDRQFILSSKKLLLSDSGFYLCAGPDRGLGYTFGSGTRLTVV.

Many counts were recorded for this clonotype. As DNA, the CDR3 is TGTGCCAGTAGTATGAACAGGGCCACTGAAGCTTTCTTT. Protein product: CASSMNRATEAFF. This chain uses TRBV19 with TRBJ1-1; the D gene is possibly TRBD1 (6 bases). The germline gives CDR1 LNHDA, CDR2 SQIVND (reference sequence). Trimming pared 3 bases from V and 4 bases from J, leaving 9 bases between. CDR3 length equals 13 residues.

This clonotype was observed many times. The chain joins TRBV12-3 or TRBV12-4 to TRBJ2-2; tentative D call: TRBD2 (7 bases). The CDR3 consists of 16 residues. V dropped 7 bases and J dropped 7 bases, with 22 bases sitting between them. Here the CDR3 DNA reads TGTGCCAGCAAAACTCGGGGGGCCGAGCGTGGCGGGGAGCTGTTTTTT. Translated: CASKTRGAERGGELFF.

This chain links TRBV20-1 with TRBJ2-5; possibly TRBD2 for D (5 bases). V was clipped by 0 bases and J by 5 bases, with 16 bases between them. The length of the CDR3 is 15 residues. Germline-derived CDR1 and CDR2 are DFQATT and SNEGSKA (reference sequence). CDR3 sequence reads: CSAREGRGFGETQYF. The CDR3 nucleotides read TGCAGTGCTAGAGAGGGGAGAGGCTTCGGGGAGACCCAGTACTTC.

The chain links TRBV7-9 to TRBJ1-1, with D maybe TRBD1 (5 bases). The V and J ends lost 5 bases and 12 bases respectively, with 16 bases between them. This CDR3 contains 12 residues. Germline CDR1 and CDR2: SEHNR and FQNEAQ (reference sequence). CDR3 protein: CASSLEEGPPFF. DNA for the CDR3: TGTGCCAGCAGCCTCGAGGAGGGGCCCCCTTTCTTT. The full variable domain, in which reference TRBV7-9 and TRBJ1-1 provide the parts outside the CDR3, is DTGVSQNPRHKITKRGQNVTFRCDPISEHNRLYWYRQTLGQGPEFLTYFQNEAQLEKSRLLSDRFSAERPKGSFSTLEIQRTEQGDSAMYLCASSLEEGPPFFGQGTRLTVV.

With respect to this clonotype: A read error may be the cause here, since a much bigger clone is one base away. The rearrangement links TRBV2 to TRBJ2-7; D not resolved. Trimming left V 5 bases short and J 5 bases short, with 13 bases between. The germline gives CDR1 SNHLY, CDR2 FYNNEI. The CDR3 has 13 residues. The DNA of the CDR3 is TGTGCCAGCAGTTTGGCACGATCCGACGAGCAGTACTTC. Translating it yields CASSLARSDEQYF.